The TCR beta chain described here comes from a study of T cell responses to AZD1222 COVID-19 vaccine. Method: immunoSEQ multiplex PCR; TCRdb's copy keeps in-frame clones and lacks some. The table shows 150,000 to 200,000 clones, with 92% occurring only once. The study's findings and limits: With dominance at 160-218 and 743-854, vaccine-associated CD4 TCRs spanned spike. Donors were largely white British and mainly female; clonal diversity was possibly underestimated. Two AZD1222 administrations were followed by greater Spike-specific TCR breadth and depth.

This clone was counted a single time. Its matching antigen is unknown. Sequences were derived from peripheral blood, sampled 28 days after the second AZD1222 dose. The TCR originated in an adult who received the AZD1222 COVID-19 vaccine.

CDR3 residues: CASSLSGGKFEKLFF. In DNA form, the CDR3 reads TGTGCCAGCAGCTTGTCGGGAGGGAAGTTCGAAAAACTGTTTTTT. The chain recombines TRBV5-6 with TRBJ1-4; D remains unclear. Germline V lookup: CDR1 SGHDT, CDR2 YYEEEE. Trimming took off 1 base at V and 8 bases at J, with 15 bases between the two ends. This CDR3 comprises 15 residues.